One and the same sample provided the 23 T cell receptor beta chains below, sequenced in a study of PD-1 blockade in classical Hodgkin lymphoma. Assay: immunoSEQ multiplex PCR; the TCRdb copy retains only in-frame clones and omits some. Here the sample spans about 15,000 clones, approximately 68% being singletons. Time point specified: cycle 4 day 1 (C4D1), after more than five weeks of nivolumab. No patient escaped relapse after autologous stem cell transplantation, and brentuximab vedotin exposure varied. Sequencing used peripheral blood mononuclear cells (PBMCs), obtained before the fourth cycle of nivolumab. Every receptor here comes from a human donor with classical Hodgkin lymphoma.

The chain links TRBV6-5 to TRBJ2-1, with TRBD1 matching over 8 bases. Unmatched junction bases numbered 5, after V lost 6 bases and J lost 4 bases. This CDR3 contains 14 residues. Germline CDR1 is MNHEY and CDR2 is SVGAGI. CDR3 loop: CASSRGQGYNEQFF. The CDR3 DNA sequence: TGTGCCAGCAGCCGAGGACAGGGTTACAATGAGCAGTTCTTC.

This chain connects TRBV7-8 to TRBJ2-7; D is undetermined. Germline values: CDR1 SGHVS, CDR2 FQNEAQ. V gave up 1 base and J gave up 3 bases, with 7 bases separating them. This CDR3 spans 13 amino acids. CDR3: CASSLGLNYEQYF. CDR3 coding DNA: TGTGCCAGCAGCTTAGGCCTGAACTACGAGCAGTACTTC. The full variable domain, its missing parts supplied by reference TRBV7-8 and TRBJ2-7, is GAGVSQSPRYKVAKRGQDVALRCDPISGHVSLFWYQQALGQGPEFLTYFQNEAQLDKSGLPSDRFFAERPEGSVSTLKIQRTQQEDSAVYLCASSLGLNYEQYFGPGTRLTVT.

The chain carries TRBV7-9 and TRBJ1-2; D gene uncertain. CDR1 and CDR2 (germline): SEHNR, FQNEAQ (reference sequence). Trimming took 3 bases from V and 2 from J, leaving 19 bases between them. The CDR3 runs to 17 residues. The CDR3 nucleotides read TGTGCCAGCAGCTTCATAGGGTCGCGGGATGTGAACTATGGCTACACCTTC. Protein product: CASSFIGSRDVNYGYTF.

This chain connects TRBV27 to TRBJ1-2; D unclear. V lost 2 bases and J 5 bases, leaving 12 bases between the germline ends. In germline, CDR1 is MNHEY, CDR2 SMNVEV (reference sequence). The CDR3 runs to 14 residues. The DNA of the CDR3 is TGTGCCAGCAGTTTAGTTGGAGACGGGTATGGCTACACCTTC. It specifies CASSLVGDGYGYTF.

This chain uses TRBV27 with TRBJ2-3; D possibly corresponds to TRBD1 (6 bases). The V gene's germline CDR1 is MNHEY and CDR2 SMNVEV (reference sequence). The germline V and J ends were trimmed by 3 bases and 1 base, with 11 bases remaining between them. The length of the CDR3 is 15 residues. CDR3 amino acids: CASSFFSGGTDTQYF. Here the CDR3 DNA reads TGTGCCAGCAGTTTCTTTTCAGGGGGCACAGATACGCAGTATTTT.

V usage is TRBV4-2 and J usage is TRBJ2-1, with 10 positions matching TRBD2. V gave up 1 base and J gave up 4 bases; unmatched junction bases: 10. The CDR3 consists of 18 residues. Germline assignment: CDR1 LGHNA and CDR2 YNFKEQ. The CDR3 DNA reads TGTGCCAGCAGCCAAGCAGCGGGAGGGACGCGCTTTTACAATGAGCAGTTCTTC. Its protein is CASSQAAGGTRFYNEQFF.

The chain links TRBV7-3 to TRBJ2-5, with TRBD1 identical over 8 bases. The CDR3 spans 13 residues. J was trimmed by 5 bases and V by 1 base; bases with no gene match: 0. CDR1 is SGHTA, CDR2 FQGTGA, per germline. The CDR3: CASSLNRGETQYF. The DNA of the CDR3 is TGTGCCAGCAGCTTAAACAGGGGGGAGACCCAGTACTTC.

This clone has a single count. Here the CDR3 reads CASSISGIYNEQFF. CDR3 bases: TGTGCCAGTAGTATTAGCGGGATTTACAATGAGCAGTTCTTC. V gene TRBV19 combines with J gene TRBJ2-1; 8 bases are shared with TRBD2. V was clipped by 3 bases and J by 4 bases; unmatched bases: 2. The CDR3 spans 14 residues. The germline gives CDR1 LNHDA, CDR2 SQIVND (reference sequence).

V is TRBV19 and J is TRBJ2-7; 7 bases map to TRBD2. CDR3 length: 15 residues. CDR1 is LNHDA, CDR2 SQIVND, per germline (reference sequence). V shed 7 bases, J shed 0 bases, and the junction held 9 bases outside the gene matches. The CDR3 coding sequence is TGTGCCAGTAAGTCCGGGACTACTTACTCCTACGAGCAGTACTTC. Encoded protein: CASKSGTTYSYEQYF.

The V call is TRBV6-5, the J call TRBJ1-6; no clear D gene. This CDR3 is 14 amino acids long. The germline V gene has CDR1 MNHEY and CDR2 SVGAGI. Trimming cost V 2 bases and J 5 bases, with 7 bases left between them. CDR3 sequence (DNA): TGTGCCAGCAGTTACGAGTCGGATAATTCACCCCTCCACTTT. Amino acid sequence: CASSYESDNSPLHF.

V and J are TRBV11-2 and TRBJ2-1; 7 nucleotides match TRBD2. Germline V gene lookup returns CDR1 SGHAT and CDR2 FQNNGV. V lost 2 bases and J lost 2; bases outside the gene matches: 0. This CDR3 comprises 14 residues. CDR3 region: CASSLLAAYNEQFF. The CDR3, as DNA: TGTGCCAGCAGCTTACTAGCGGCCTACAATGAGCAGTTCTTC.

The CDR3 nucleotides are TGTGCCAGCAGCCGACGGCAGGGACACTCTGGGGCCAACGTCCTGACTTTC. This codes for CASSRRQGHSGANVLTF. V is TRBV2 and J is TRBJ2-6; the D gene is possibly TRBD1 (6 bases). This CDR3 comprises 17 residues. Trimming stripped 6 bases from V and 0 bases from J, with 15 bases between. Germline CDR1 reads SNHLY; CDR2 reads FYNNEI.

The V call is TRBV30, the J call TRBJ2-4; D unclear. CDR3 length: 13 residues. Trimming cost V 0 bases and J 3 bases, with 6 bases left between them. Germline loops: CDR1 GTSNPN, CDR2 SVGIG (reference sequence). The CDR3 DNA sequence: TGTGCCTGGAGTGTAAAGGGCAAAAACATTCAGTACTTC. This translates into CAWSVKGKNIQYF.

This clone was seen a handful of times. The chain carries TRBV5-6 and TRBJ2-7; 11 bases line up with TRBD2. Germline CDR1 and CDR2: SGHDT and YYEEEE. V lost 2 bases to trimming and J lost 7 bases; unmatched junction nucleotides: 11. This CDR3 comprises 16 residues. As DNA, the CDR3 is TGTGCCAGCAGCTTCTTAGCGGGAGGGCCCTCGGGGGAGCAGTACTTC. Its translation: CASSFLAGGPSGEQYF.

Here the CDR3 DNA reads TGCGCCAGCAGCTTGGTGGCGGGAGGGGCCAATGAGCAGTTCTTC. Its translation: CASSLVAGGANEQFF. V usage is TRBV5-1 and J usage is TRBJ2-1, with 9 bases lining up with TRBD2. Germline CDR1 is SGHRS and CDR2 is YFSETQ. The V segment lost 0 bases and the J segment 6 bases; nucleotides outside the gene matches: 4. This CDR3 has 15 amino acids.

The chain has TRBV7-9 and TRBJ2-3; D unclear. Germline V gene lookup returns CDR1 SEHNR and CDR2 FQNEAQ (reference sequence). CDR3 size: 14 residues. Trimming left V 5 bases short and J 2 bases short, with 11 bases between. In DNA, the CDR3 is TGTGCCAGCAGCCATAGTGGGGTCACAGATACGCAGTATTTT. It is translated as CASSHSGVTDTQYF.

CDR3: CASSSLADYYEQYF. DNA for the CDR3: TGTGCCAGCAGTTCCCTAGCTGATTACTACGAGCAGTACTTC. This chain joins TRBV28 and TRBJ2-7, with a tentative D call TRBD2 (5 bases). Trimming removed 4 bases from V and 3 bases from J, with 13 bases in between. Germline V gene sequence: CDR1 MDHEN, CDR2 SYDVKM. The CDR3 is 14 residues long.

The chain uses TRBV2 and TRBJ1-1, with D tentatively TRBD1 (5 bases). This CDR3 has 15 residues. In germline, CDR1 is SNHLY, CDR2 FYNNEI. Trimming took 7 bases from V and 4 from J, leaving 19 bases between them. The DNA for the CDR3 is TGTGCCAGCACAGGGTACAGGAGCTTTCTCACTGAAGCTTTCTTT. Its translation is CASTGYRSFLTEAFF.

This chain uses TRBV6-5 with TRBJ1-1, with 7 bases lining up with TRBD1. CDR1 is MNHEY, CDR2 SVGAGI, per germline. The CDR3 length is 12 residues. Germline trimming cut 7 bases from V and 5 bases from J; bases unmatched to any gene: 4. The DNA for the CDR3 is TGTGCCAGCAAAAGACAGGGTACTGAAGCTTTCTTT. Amino acids: CASKRQGTEAFF.

The chain couples TRBV5-4 to TRBJ2-7; possibly TRBD2 for D (6 bases). The germline V gene has CDR1 SGHNT and CDR2 YYREEE (reference sequence). CDR3 size: 13 residues. V lost 5 bases, J lost 0 bases, and 9 bases lay in between. The CDR3 nucleotides read TGTGCCAGCAGGCGGGACCTCTCCTACGAGCAGTACTTC. Amino acid sequence: CASRRDLSYEQYF.

The rearrangement joins TRBV11-2 to TRBJ2-7; D is unresolved. CDR1 SGHAT and CDR2 FQNNGV come from the germline V gene. V lost 1 base to trimming and J lost 3 bases, with 10 bases between them. The length of the CDR3 is 14 residues. Here the CDR3 reads CASSLAGLIYEQYF. In nucleotides, the CDR3 is TGTGCCAGCAGCTTAGCGGGCTTGATCTACGAGCAGTACTTC.

This clone was detected once. The chain links TRBV27 to TRBJ2-5; TRBD1 might be the D (5 bases). Trimming left V 6 bases short and J 4 bases short, with 9 bases between. Germline lookup yields CDR1 MNHEY and CDR2 SMNVEV (reference sequence). The CDR3 totals 12 residues. CDR3 amino acids: CASRGRAETQYF. CDR3 DNA sequence: TGTGCCAGCAGAGGCAGGGCAGAGACCCAGTACTTC.

J is TRBJ1-1 and V is TRBV4-2; TRBD1 is a possible D gene (6 bases). This CDR3 contains 15 residues. From germline, CDR1 is LGHNA and CDR2 YNFKEQ. V lost 4 bases, J lost 3 bases, and 15 bases lay in between. In DNA, the CDR3 is TGTGCCAGCAGCCCTGAGGGGGGATTGGACACTGAAGCTTTCTTT. Its translation: CASSPEGGLDTEAFF.